A selection of T cell receptor beta chains follows, all from one sample in a study of PD-L1 blockade in urothelial cancer. TCRdb's copy holds only in-frame clones and misses some; the assay was immunoSEQ multiplex PCR. Here the sample spans fewer than 40,000 clones, over 80% being singletons. Material: PBMCs, obtained around atezolizumab (anti-PD-L1) treatment. These receptors all stem from a man aged 50-60 years with urothelial cancer. Each CDR3 is given with its conserved first and last residue. A D gene is named only where the DNA matches it firmly. Clone size is not always given. Where it is, it says once, few, many or a class for expanded clones.

clone_size	v_call	d_call	j_call	cdr3_aa	cdr3_nt
few	TRBV10-1	TRBD1	TRBJ1-1	CASSRDSPTEAFF	TGCGCCAGCAGTCGGGACAGTCCCACTGAAGCTTTCTTT
-	TRBV2	TRBD1	TRBJ2-7	CASSEALQGPASYEQYF	TGTGCCAGCAGTGAAGCCCTACAGGGGCCAGCCTCCTACGAGCAGTACTTC
few	TRBV5-4	TRBD1	TRBJ2-5	CASSLNRGNQETQYF	TGTGCCAGCAGCTTAAACAGGGGAAACCAAGAGACCCAGTACTTC
-	TRBV19	-	TRBJ1-6	CASRVDSSNNSPLHF	TGTGCCAGTAGAGTGGACAGCTCGAATAATTCACCCCTCCACTTT
-	TRBV6-6	-	TRBJ2-5	CASRSGKTQYF	TGTGCCAGCCGGTCGGGGAAGACCCAGTACTTC
-	TRBV6-5	-	TRBJ1-4	CASSIRGFNEKLFF	TGTGCCAGCAGTATAAGGGGCTTTAATGAAAAACTGTTTTTT
-	TRBV4-1	-	TRBJ1-2	CASSQEPRPGGAGYTF	TGCGCCAGCAGCCAAGAACCCCGACCAGGAGGGGCTGGCTACACCTTC
-	TRBV6-1	TRBD1	TRBJ2-7	CASSEATGNYEQYF	TGTGCCAGCAGTGAGGCGACAGGGAACTACGAGCAGTACTTC
-	TRBV6-5	TRBD2	TRBJ2-1	CASKKGTSGSSEQFF	TGTGCCAGCAAAAAAGGGACTAGCGGGAGCAGTGAGCAGTTCTTC
-	TRBV4-1	TRBD2	TRBJ2-1	CASSLAGGLGYEQFF	TGCGCCAGCAGCTTAGCGGGAGGCCTGGGGTATGAGCAGTTCTTC
-	TRBV14	TRBD1	TRBJ1-1	CASSPGQGRTEAFF	TGTGCCAGCAGCCCGGGACAGGGCAGAACTGAAGCTTTCTTT
-	TRBV7-2	-	TRBJ1-2	CASSVLVTGYGYTF	TGTGCCAGCAGCGTCTTGGTGACTGGATATGGCTACACCTTC
once	TRBV11-3	-	TRBJ2-3	CASSLGGFGQPDTDTQYF	TGTGCCAGCAGCTTGGGCGGATTTGGACAGCCAGACACAGATACGCAGTATTTT
few	TRBV6-6	-	TRBJ2-7	CASSYSRGSTYEQYF	TGTGCCAGCAGTTACTCTAGGGGGTCCACCTACGAGCAGTACTTC
-	TRBV10-2	TRBD1	TRBJ1-2	CASSERGGSGGYTF	TGCGCCAGCAGTGAGAGAGGGGGCAGTGGCGGCTACACCTTC
-	TRBV5-6	TRBD2	TRBJ2-5	CASSYGLAGTQYF	TGTGCCAGCAGCTATGGACTAGCGGGGACCCAGTACTTC
-	TRBV27	-	TRBJ2-2	CASSFPGVGTGELFF	TGTGCCAGCAGTTTTCCAGGGGTGGGAACCGGGGAGCTGTTTTTT
-	TRBV19	TRBD1	TRBJ2-5	CASSMQQGANHQETQYF	TGTGCCAGTAGTATGCAACAGGGGGCTAACCACCAAGAGACCCAGTACTTC
-	TRBV7-2	TRBD1	TRBJ1-4	CASSTRTGVATNEKLFF	TGTGCCAGCAGCACGAGGACAGGGGTTGCAACTAATGAAAAACTGTTTTTT
-	TRBV7-3	TRBD1	TRBJ2-2	CASSAAGTGRTGELFF	TGTGCCAGCAGCGCAGCCGGGACAGGGAGGACCGGGGAGCTGTTTTTT
-	TRBV9	TRBD1	TRBJ2-7	CASSVAPSDRAPEQYF	TGTGCCAGCAGCGTAGCCCCGTCGGACAGGGCCCCCGAGCAGTACTTC
few	TRBV10-3	-	TRBJ1-4	CAISEDPQGEKLFF	TGTGCCATCAGTGAGGACCCCCAGGGGGAAAAACTGTTTTTT
-	TRBV7-8	-	TRBJ1-2	CASSLEDSLGYTF	TGTGCCAGCAGCTTAGAGGACAGCTTAGGTTACACCTTC
-	TRBV25-1	TRBD1	TRBJ2-7	CASTSDRDSYEQYF	TGTGCCAGCACATCGGATCGGGACAGCTACGAGCAGTACTTC
-	TRBV7-9	TRBD1	TRBJ1-3	CASSLEGATGNTIYF	TGTGCCAGCAGCTTAGAGGGGGCAACTGGAAACACCATATATTTT
-	TRBV7-2	-	TRBJ1-5	CASSSGQPPQPQHF	TGTGCCAGCAGCTCCGGACAGCCACCTCAGCCCCAGCATTTT
-	TRBV7-2	-	TRBJ1-1	CASSLDRDTEAFF	TGTGCCAGCAGCTTAGACCGGGACACTGAAGCTTTCTTT
-	TRBV19	-	TRBJ1-6	CASSLDRSSYNSPLHF	TGTGCCAGTAGTTTGGATAGGAGCTCCTATAATTCACCCCTCCACTTT